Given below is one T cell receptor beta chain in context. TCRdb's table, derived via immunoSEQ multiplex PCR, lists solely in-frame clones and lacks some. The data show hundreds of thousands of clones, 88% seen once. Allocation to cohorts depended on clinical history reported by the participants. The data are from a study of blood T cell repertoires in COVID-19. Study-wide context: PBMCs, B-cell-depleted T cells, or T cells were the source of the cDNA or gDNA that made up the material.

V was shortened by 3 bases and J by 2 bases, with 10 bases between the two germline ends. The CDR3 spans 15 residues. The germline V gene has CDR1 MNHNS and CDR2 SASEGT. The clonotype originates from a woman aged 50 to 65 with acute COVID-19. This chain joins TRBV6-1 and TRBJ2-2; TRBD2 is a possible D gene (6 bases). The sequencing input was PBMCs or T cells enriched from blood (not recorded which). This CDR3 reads CASSERTTNTGELFF. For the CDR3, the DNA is TGTGCCAGCAGTGAGAGGACTACTAACACCGGGGAGCTGTTTTTT.